A selection of T cell receptor beta chains follows, all from one sample in a study of T cell responses to AZD1222 COVID-19 vaccine. Some clones are missing from TCRdb's copy, which holds only in-frame ones; the method was immunoSEQ multiplex PCR. The sample consists of about 120,000 clones, 80% to 90% of them appearing once. The source was peripheral blood, collected on day 0 of MenACWY control vaccination. Receptors originate from an adult in good health. Each CDR3 is given with its conserved first and last residue. D genes are given only for firm matches. The listing skips clone size in some rows; elsewhere it reads once, few, many or a size class.

J,length,D,size,V,DNA,CDR3
TRBJ1-6,16,TRBD1,.,TRBV3-1/TRBV3-2,TGTGCCAGCAGCCTACCGGGACAGGGAATAGGTTCACCCCTCCACTTT,CASSLPGQGIGSPLHF
TRBJ2-7,13,.,.,TRBV5-4,TGTGCCAGCAGCCCAGGACAGATAGGCGAGCAGTACTTC,CASSPGQIGEQYF
TRBJ2-2,14,.,.,TRBV5-1,TGCGCCAGCACCACTAGGCTGAACACCGGGGAGCTGTTTTTT,CASTTRLNTGELFF
TRBJ1-6,15,.,.,TRBV11-2,TGTGCCAGCAGCTTGGGCGGGCCCTATAATTCACCCCTCCACTTT,CASSLGGPYNSPLHF
TRBJ2-5,15,TRBD2,.,TRBV28,TGTGCCAGCAGTTTGGATAGCGGGGGCCAAGAGACCCAGTACTTC,CASSLDSGGQETQYF
TRBJ1-5,13,.,.,TRBV19,TGTGCCAGTAGTATCGGGATGGATCAGCCCCAGCATTTT,CASSIGMDQPQHF
TRBJ2-2,14,.,.,TRBV5-4,TGTGCCAGCAGCTTGGAGGGTTCCCGTCAGGAGCTGTTTTTT,CASSLEGSRQELFF
TRBJ2-2,14,.,.,TRBV4-1,TGCGCCAGCAGCCTTCCTGCTACCACCGGGGAGCTGTTTTTT,CASSLPATTGELFF
TRBJ1-4,16,.,.,TRBV11-2,TGTGCCAGCAGCTTAGAGTCGGCCGGGTCTAATGAAAAACTGTTTTTT,CASSLESAGSNEKLFF
TRBJ1-4,13,.,.,TRBV18,TGTGCCAGCTCACAGGCAGCTAATGAAAAACTGTTTTTT,CASSQAANEKLFF
TRBJ1-4,16,TRBD1,.,TRBV4-3,TGCGCCAGCAGCCAAGATCAAGGACAGGGGAGTGAAAAACTGTTTTTT,CASSQDQGQGSEKLFF
TRBJ2-5,14,.,.,TRBV7-9,TGTGCCAGCAGCTTAGTTTTCGCCCCAGAGACCCAGTACTTC,CASSLVFAPETQYF
TRBJ2-5,13,.,.,TRBV11-3,TGTGCCAGCAGCTTAGCAAACCAAGAGACCCAGTACTTC,CASSLANQETQYF
TRBJ1-3,15,TRBD1,.,TRBV2,TGTGCCAGCACCGTGGGCAGGGGGCAAGTAAACACCATATATTTT,CASTVGRGQVNTIYF
TRBJ2-2,16,.,.,TRBV27,TGTGCCAGCAGTTCTAAAGGGGGGACTAACACCGGGGAGCTGTTTTTT,CASSSKGGTNTGELFF
TRBJ2-7,15,.,.,TRBV5-1,TGCGCCAGCAGCTTATCGGGGGGCCGCCCTAACGAGCAGTACTTC,CASSLSGGRPNEQYF
TRBJ2-5,11,.,.,TRBV20-1,TGCAGTGCTAGAGATTTAGAGACCCAGTACTTC,CSARDLETQYF
TRBJ2-7,16,TRBD1,.,TRBV4-2,TGTGCCAGCAGCCCCAGGGACAGGGACCGCTCCTACGAGCAGTACTTC,CASSPRDRDRSYEQYF
TRBJ1-1,16,.,.,TRBV4-2,TGTGCCAGCAGCTATCCCCAGGGTGGGGGTAACACTGAAGCTTTCTTT,CASSYPQGGGNTEAFF
TRBJ2-5,15,.,.,TRBV7-6,TGTGCCAGCAGCTTAGCGCGGGGAGTGAAAGAGACCCAGTACTTC,CASSLARGVKETQYF
TRBJ1-1,14,.,.,TRBV28,TGTGCCAGCAGCCTTACCTCACTGCACACTGAAGCTTTCTTT,CASSLTSLHTEAFF
TRBJ2-7,18,.,.,TRBV11-2,TGTGCCAGCAGCTTCCTCGTGGTGGATGGGGGCGTCTCCTACGAGCAGTACTTC,CASSFLVVDGGVSYEQYF
TRBJ2-1,16,TRBD2,.,TRBV7-9,TGTGCCAGCAGCCGCCGGAGGACTAGCGGATACAATGAGCAGTTCTTC,CASSRRRTSGYNEQFF
TRBJ1-5,15,.,few,TRBV5-5,TGTGCCAGCAGCACGACGGGGGGCGCGGGTCAGCCCCAGCATTTT,CASSTTGGAGQPQHF
TRBJ1-2,12,.,.,TRBV28,TGTGCCAGCAGTCCGCGGACGGATGGCTACACCTTC,CASSPRTDGYTF
TRBJ2-7,15,.,few,TRBV5-1,TGCGCCAGCAGCTTACGGGACATGGGACCGTACGAGCAGTACTTC,CASSLRDMGPYEQYF
TRBJ1-6,15,.,.,TRBV5-1,TGCGCCAGCAAGATGGGGGAAGGGGGAAATTCACCCCTCCACTTT,CASKMGEGGNSPLHF
TRBJ2-7,14,.,.,TRBV7-2,TGTGCCAGCAGCTCGAGGGGTTTGGGGTACGAGCAGTACTTC,CASSSRGLGYEQYF
TRBJ1-5,13,.,.,TRBV7-2,TGTGCCAGCAGCTTAGGGGTGGGTCAGCCCCAGCATTTT,CASSLGVGQPQHF